The 5 T cell receptor beta chains below come from one sample, sequenced in a study of cytomegalovirus exposure and HLA in healthy donors. The PCR had 60 Vbeta and 13 Jbeta primers. Sequencing was performed with immunoSEQ multiplex PCR; in TCRdb, only in-frame clones are kept and a portion is missing. This sample carries 86,000 or so clones, about four fifths of them seen once, and the ten largest clones take under 15%. Sample: PBMCs. Every receptor here comes from a woman in her thirties or forties in good health and CMV-seropositive.

This clone turned up a few times. At one end, the junction sequence differs from germline, possibly due to a read error. The V gene is TRBV7-9, the J gene TRBJ1-2; no clear D gene. There are 12 residues in the CDR3. Germline CDR1 SEHNR, CDR2 FQNEAQ (reference sequence). CDR3 sequence reads: CSSSPDTYGYTF. The CDR3, as DNA: TGTTCCAGCAGCCCAGACACTTATGGCTACACCTTC.

The gene calls are TRBV11-1 and TRBJ1-6; 9 bases agree with TRBD1. This CDR3 is 16 amino acids long. Per germline, CDR1 SGHAT and CDR2 FQDESV (reference sequence). The junction had 5 bases not matched to a gene; V was cut back by 5 bases and J by 3 bases. The CDR3 sequence: CASSARQGVYNSPLHF. The CDR3 coding sequence is TGTGCCAGCAGCGCCCGACAGGGGGTCTATAATTCACCCCTCCACTTT.

The chain is built from TRBV14 and TRBJ1-2, with D unclear. This CDR3 comprises 19 residues. Germline lookup yields CDR1 SGHDN and CDR2 FVKESK. The germline V and J ends were trimmed by 0 bases and 3 bases, with 23 bases remaining between them. The CDR3 here is CASSQDKRLNSYHYYGYTF. The CDR3 DNA is TGTGCCAGCAGCCAAGATAAGAGGCTAAATTCGTACCACTACTATGGCTACACCTTC.

V usage is TRBV4-3 and J usage is TRBJ2-2; D may be TRBD2 (5 bases). The germline CDR1 and CDR2 sequences are LGHNA and YSLEER. V was cut by 0 bases and J by 5 bases, with 13 bases left in between. This CDR3 contains 16 residues. CDR3 sequence: CASSQERLSRTGELFF. The CDR3 DNA sequence: TGCGCCAGCAGCCAAGAGCGACTATCACGAACCGGGGAGCTGTTTTTT.

The CDR3 coding sequence is TGTGCCAGCAGCCCCTCGGACAGGGAAGGATACGCCCAGTACTTC. This gives the protein CASSPSDREGYAQYF. The chain uses TRBV28 and TRBJ2-5, with 8 bases that match TRBD1. J lost 9 bases, V lost 6 bases, and 15 bases had no gene match. The CDR3 extends over 15 amino acids. Per the germline V gene, CDR1 is MDHEN and CDR2 is SYDVKM. Supplemented by reference TRBV28 and TRBJ2-5, the full variable domain reads DVKVTQSSRYLVKRTGEKVFLECVQDMDHENMFWYRQDPGLGLRLIYFSYDVKMKEKGDIPEGYSVSREKKERFSLILESASTNQTSMYLCASSPSDREGYAQYFGPGTRLLVL.